One sample yielded the 32 T cell receptor beta chains listed below, sequenced in a study of T cell repertoires in cytomegalovirus infection. MiXCR, applied by TCRdb to the reads, yields one record per CDR3 protein. The sample yields about 830,000 distinct CDR3 sequences, around a third seen once. What these receptors recognize is not known. Sequencing was performed on cultured CD8+ T cells from PBMCs, taken from culture after CMV antigen stimulation. These receptors were taken from a human donor in good health (CMV status not recorded). Some clones in this sample may be carry-over from other donors' samples.

The chain carries TRBV12-3 or TRBV12-4 and TRBJ2-1, with D maybe TRBD1 (5 bases). V was clipped by 7 bases and J by 5 bases, with 21 bases between them. There are 16 residues in the CDR3. The CDR3 region is CASTYIAGNTHNEQFF. The CDR3 DNA reads TGTGCCAGCACCTATATAGCAGGGAATACACACAATGAGCAGTTCTTC.

V and J are TRBV4-1 and TRBJ2-1; no firm D call. This CDR3 comprises 11 residues. Trimming left V 8 bases short and J 5 bases short, with 7 bases between. The V gene's germline CDR1 is MGHRA and CDR2 YSYEKL. CDR3 region: CASVSHNEQFF. The CDR3 nucleotides read TGCGCCAGCGTGAGCCACAATGAGCAGTTCTTC.

This chain connects TRBV20-1 to TRBJ1-5; D not resolved. The CDR3 has 14 amino acids. Germline V gene lookup returns CDR1 DFQATT and CDR2 SNEGSKA (reference sequence). Trimming pared 2 bases from V and 0 bases from J, leaving 8 bases between. CDR3 bases: TGCAGTGCTAGATCAGGCTATAGCAATCAGCCCCAGCATTTT. This translates into CSARSGYSNQPQHF.

The J gene is TRBJ1-1, the V gene TRBV2; D remains ambiguous. Between the trimmed V and J ends, which lost 7 bases and 6 bases, there was a span of 9 bases. CDR1 is SNHLY and CDR2 is FYNNEI in the germline V gene. This CDR3 is built from 11 residues. CDR3 in DNA: TGTGCCAGCATCATTCGGGCTGAAGCTTTCTTT. Translated, it gives CASIIRAEAFF.

CDR3 in DNA: TGCGCCAGCTACCGGGACGGCTCCTACGAGCAGTACTTC. Residues: CASYRDGSYEQYF. The chain combines TRBV5-1 with TRBJ2-7; D could derive from TRBD1 or TRBD2 (5 bases each). There are 13 residues in the CDR3. V lost 7 bases and J lost 0, with 11 bases in between. Germline lookup yields CDR1 SGHRS and CDR2 YFSETQ.

The V gene is TRBV4-1, the J gene TRBJ1-1; weak D call: TRBD1 (6 bases). Trimming left V 0 bases short and J 6 bases short, with 14 bases between. This CDR3 has 15 amino acids. The germline gives CDR1 MGHRA, CDR2 YSYEKL. CDR3 residues: CASSQDPGVIPEAFF. In nucleotides, the CDR3 is TGCGCCAGCAGCCAAGATCCAGGGGTTATTCCTGAAGCTTTCTTT.

This clonotype showed up many times. The rearrangement uses TRBV7-6 and TRBJ1-1, with D possibly being TRBD1 (6 bases). CDR3 length: 16 amino acids. The germline CDR1 and CDR2 sequences are SGHVS and FNYEAQ. V lost 5 bases and J lost 1, with 17 bases in between. In DNA form, the CDR3 reads TGTGCCAGCAGCGCCAACATTGGGGGCTCGAACACTGAAGCTTTCTTT. The encoded protein is CASSANIGGSNTEAFF.

As concerns this clonotype: The junction shows a germline mismatch at one end, possibly a read error. Here the CDR3 reads CAGSRPLTGSDTYEQYF. The CDR3 DNA reads TGTGCCGGCAGCCGGCCCCTGACAGGGAGTGACACCTACGAGCAGTACTTC. The chain employs TRBV12-3 or TRBV12-4 and TRBJ2-7; 7 nucleotides line up with TRBD1. This CDR3 is 17 amino acids long.

About this clonotype itself: This may stem from a read error, because a much larger clone lies one nucleotide away. The chain joins TRBV7-2 to TRBJ2-1, with TRBD1 as a possible D gene (5 bases). The CDR3 length is 16 residues. V was pared by 1 base and J by 0 bases, with 10 bases between. Germline assignment: CDR1 SGHTA and CDR2 FQGNSA. CDR3: CTSSLEGQGSYNEQFF. The DNA for the CDR3 is TGTACCAGCAGCTTAGAGGGTCAGGGCTCCTACAATGAGCAGTTCTTC.

The chain carries TRBV12-3 or TRBV12-4 and TRBJ1-4; the match to TRBD1 covers 10 bases. This CDR3 comprises 15 residues. Trimming cost V 5 bases and J 7 bases; bases outside gene matches: 7. The DNA of the CDR3 is TGTGCCAGCAGTCTAACCGGGACAGGGGCTGAAAAACTGTTTTTT. Its translation: CASSLTGTGAEKLFF.

V gene TRBV12-3 or TRBV12-4 combines with J gene TRBJ1-2, with unresolved D. V was cut by 5 bases and J by 4 bases, with 14 bases left in between. The CDR3 length is 14 residues. CDR3 in amino acids: CASSIGRAIYGYTF. CDR3 in DNA: TGTGCCAGCAGTATTGGGAGGGCCATCTATGGCTACACCTTC.

This clonotype was seen only once. This rearrangement joins TRBV28 to TRBJ1-2; tentatively, D is TRBD1 (6 bases). The germline V gene has CDR1 MDHEN and CDR2 SYDVKM. The CDR3 sequence is 14 residues long. Trimming cost V 6 bases and J 5 bases, with 16 bases left between them. CDR3 sequence (DNA): TGTGCCAGCAGCCGAACAGGGCAAGGATATGGCTACACCTTC. Protein sequence: CASSRTGQGYGYTF.

There are a few counts of this clonotype. V gene TRBV27 combines with J gene TRBJ1-2, with D tentatively TRBD1 (6 bases). The germline gives CDR1 MNHEY, CDR2 SMNVEV (reference sequence). V was cut by 5 bases and J by 5 bases, with 9 bases left in between. The CDR3 consists of 12 residues. CDR3 sequence: CASSPDRYGYTF. For the CDR3, the DNA is TGTGCCAGCAGTCCGGACAGATATGGCTACACCTTC.

This clonotype came up many times. The chain carries TRBV4-1 and TRBJ2-1; D possibly corresponds to TRBD1 (5 bases). Germline V CDR1 and CDR2: MGHRA, YSYEKL. The CDR3 has 16 amino acids. V lost 0 bases to trimming and J lost 7 bases, with 16 bases between them. The CDR3 spells CASSQDWGFSWNEQFF. CDR3 nucleotide sequence: TGCGCCAGCAGCCAAGACTGGGGCTTCTCGTGGAATGAGCAGTTCTTC.

The chain links TRBV19 to TRBJ2-7; 9 bases align to TRBD1. Germline V gene data show CDR1 as LNHDA and CDR2 as SQIVND (reference sequence). The CDR3 loop spans 15 amino acids. The V segment lost 1 base and the J segment 2 bases; nucleotides outside the gene matches: 3. Written as DNA, the CDR3 is TGTGCCAGTAGTATAGCCGGGACAGGGACCTACGAGCAGTACTTC. This encodes CASSIAGTGTYEQYF.

This clonotype was seen many times. The chain combines TRBV7-6 with TRBJ2-1, with 8 nucleotides matching TRBD2. The trim removed 1 base at V and 5 bases at J, leaving 7 bases unmatched. Germline lookup yields CDR1 SGHVS and CDR2 FNYEAQ. This CDR3 comprises 16 residues. The CDR3 DNA reads as TGTGCCAGCAGCTTAGACGGGGGGGGCGTGAACAATGAGCAGTTCTTC. Amino acid sequence: CASSLDGGGVNNEQFF. Using reference TRBV7-6 and TRBJ2-1 for the parts outside the CDR3, the full variable domain is GAGVSQSPRYKVTKRGQDVALRCDPISGHVSLYWYRQALGQGPEFLTYFNYEAQQDKSGLPNDRFSAERPEGSISTLTIQRTEQRDSAMYRCASSLDGGGVNNEQFFGPGTRLTVL.

The genes are TRBV19 and TRBJ2-2; D is unclear. The V gene lost 3 bases and the J gene lost 0 bases, with 11 bases spanning the gap. The CDR3 has 16 amino acids. CDR1 and CDR2 from the germline V gene are LNHDA and SQIVND (reference sequence). The CDR3 protein is CASSMWQFANTGELFF. CDR3 bases: TGTGCCAGTAGTATGTGGCAGTTCGCGAACACCGGGGAGCTGTTTTTT.

This clonotype has only a few counts. The rearrangement links TRBV19 to TRBJ2-7, with a possible D match to TRBD1 (6 bases). This CDR3 spans 12 amino acids. With 1 base removed from V and 11 bases from J, the gap between germline ends came to 12 bases. Per germline, CDR1 LNHDA and CDR2 SQIVND (reference sequence). CDR3 coding DNA: TGTGCCAGTAGTATAGCCGGACAGAAGAAGTACTTC. Amino acid sequence: CASSIAGQKKYF.

The rearrangement joins TRBV6-8 to TRBJ1-6; 7 bases are a match to TRBD1. The CDR3 totals 15 residues. Trimming removed 10 bases from V and 10 bases from J; junction bases left unmatched: 16. The germline gives CDR1 MNHGY, CDR2 SAAAGT. This CDR3 reads CATGASGGAGSPLHF. The CDR3 nucleotides read TGTGCCACAGGGGCCTCAGGGGGGGCTGGATCACCCCTCCACTTT.

The V call is TRBV29-1, the J call TRBJ1-4; D remains ambiguous. The V gene lost 7 bases and the J gene lost 5 bases, with 17 bases spanning the gap. CDR1 SQVTM and CDR2 ANQGSEA come from the germline V gene. The length of the CDR3 is 14 residues. CDR3 protein: CSAEGGEGNEKLFF. The CDR3 DNA reads TGCAGCGCCGAGGGAGGAGAAGGAAATGAAAAACTGTTTTTT.

V is TRBV19 and J is TRBJ2-2; D not certain. The CDR3 extends over 13 amino acids. Trimming took off 7 bases at V and 4 bases at J, with 10 bases between the two ends. Germline lookup yields CDR1 LNHDA and CDR2 SQIVND (reference sequence). The CDR3 spells CASTPKLTGELFF. The CDR3 DNA sequence: TGTGCCAGTACCCCGAAACTCACCGGGGAGCTGTTTTTT. Together with reference TRBV19 and TRBJ2-2, the CDR3 gives the full variable domain: DGGITQSPKYLFRKEGQNVTLSCEQNLNHDAMYWYRQDPGQGLRLIYYSQIVNDFQKGDIAEGYSVSREKKESFPLTVTSAQKNPTAFYLCASTPKLTGELFFGEGSRLTVL.

This clonotype turned up a few times. The rearrangement links TRBV6-2 or TRBV6-3 to TRBJ2-1, with D perhaps TRBD2 (5 bases). The length of the CDR3 is 11 residues. The germline V gene has CDR1 MNHEY and CDR2 SVGEGT. Trimming cost V 2 bases and J 14 bases, with 10 bases left between them. CDR3 sequence reads: CASSYGEGKFF. CDR3 bases: TGTGCCAGCAGTTACGGAGAGGGAAAGTTCTTC.

This clonotype was counted between two and nine times. This chain uses TRBV12-3 or TRBV12-4 with TRBJ2-3; no clear D. The CDR3 is made up of 12 amino acids. Trimming took off 5 bases at V and 2 bases at J, with 5 bases between the two ends. CDR3 bases: TGTGCCAGCAGTCAAATCACAGATACGCAGTATTTT. It is translated as CASSQITDTQYF.

As regards this clonotype: A much larger clone differs from this one at a single base, so this may be a read error. This rearrangement joins TRBV7-9 to TRBJ2-1, with D perhaps TRBD2 (7 bases). Germline CDR1 and CDR2: SEHNR and FQNEAQ (reference sequence). This CDR3 region has 15 residues. In DNA, the CDR3 is TGTGCCAACAGCTTAGCGAACGGGGGGCACAATGAGCAGTTCTTC. This sequence encodes CANSLANGGHNEQFF.

V usage is TRBV19 and J usage is TRBJ1-6, with 11 positions matching TRBD1. This CDR3 is built from 15 residues. J was trimmed by 10 bases and V by 6 bases; bases with no gene match: 8. Per germline, CDR1 LNHDA and CDR2 SQIVND (reference sequence). The chain's CDR3 is CASSRDRGFGSPLHF. CDR3 coding DNA: TGTGCCAGTAGCCGGGACAGGGGGTTTGGATCACCCCTCCACTTT. The full variable domain, rest sourced from reference TRBV19 and TRBJ1-6, is DGGITQSPKYLFRKEGQNVTLSCEQNLNHDAMYWYRQDPGQGLRLIYYSQIVNDFQKGDIAEGYSVSREKKESFPLTVTSAQKNPTAFYLCASSRDRGFGSPLHFGNGTRLTVT.

This chain connects TRBV10-3 to TRBJ2-3; possible D gene TRBD2, 5 bases. V was trimmed by 2 bases and J by 2 bases, leaving 14 bases between them. The CDR3 consists of 16 residues. Germline V gene lookup returns CDR1 ENHRY and CDR2 SYGVKD. The CDR3 reads CAISERTGSSTDTQYF. In nucleotides, the CDR3 is TGTGCCATCAGTGAGAGGACTGGCTCGTCCACAGATACGCAGTATTTT.

This clonotype was detected only a few times. The chain employs TRBV12-3 or TRBV12-4 and TRBJ2-3; D not resolved. V lost 4 bases, J lost 6 bases, and 14 bases lay in between. CDR3 length equals 14 residues. The CDR3 bases are TGTGCCAGCAGTTGGGTGGGCCTGCATGATACGCAGTATTTT. Translated, it gives CASSWVGLHDTQYF.

In its sample, this clonotype was seen a few times. J is TRBJ2-3 and V is TRBV28, with a possible D match to TRBD2 (6 bases). The CDR3 runs to 16 residues. Germline assignment: CDR1 MDHEN and CDR2 SYDVKM. The V end was cut by 4 bases, the J end by 2 bases, with 16 bases between. CDR3 residues: CASSWGGTHLTDTQYF. The CDR3 DNA reads TGTGCCAGCAGTTGGGGTGGGACTCACCTCACAGATACGCAGTATTTT. Combining the CDR3 with reference TRBV28 and TRBJ2-3 gives the whole variable domain DVKVTQSSRYLVKRTGEKVFLECVQDMDHENMFWYRQDPGLGLRLIYFSYDVKMKEKGDIPEGYSVSREKKERFSLILESASTNQTSMYLCASSWGGTHLTDTQYFGPGTRLTVL.

The J gene is TRBJ1-2, the V gene TRBV6-5, with a tentative D call TRBD1 (5 bases). CDR3 size: 17 residues. CDR1 is MNHEY, CDR2 SVGAGI, per germline. V shed 7 bases and J shed 2 bases, with 23 bases lying between them. The CDR3 coding sequence is TGTGCCAGCACTTCCCCCGATGGGGCCAGGGAAAACTATGGCTACACCTTC. Translated: CASTSPDGARENYGYTF.

The J gene is TRBJ2-2, the V gene TRBV24-1; 8 bases match TRBD2. V gave up 1 base and J gave up 0 bases; unmatched junction bases: 9. The CDR3 contains 19 residues. Germline V CDR1 and CDR2: KGHDR, SFDVKD. As DNA, the CDR3 is TGTGCCACCAGTGATTTACTCCGGGCGGGGGGTCCGAACACCGGGGAGCTGTTTTTT. It encodes CATSDLLRAGGPNTGELFF.

This clonotype was counted between two and nine times. The chain links TRBV4-1 to TRBJ1-6; 8 positions match TRBD1. The CDR3 has 15 amino acids. V shed 0 bases and J 9 bases; nucleotides not matched to a gene: 4. The V gene's germline CDR1 is MGHRA and CDR2 YSYEKL. The CDR3, as DNA: TGCGCCAGCAGCCAAGATCAGGGGGCGAGTTCACCCCTCCACTTT. This gives the protein CASSQDQGASSPLHF.

This clonotype was found many times. V and J are TRBV7-2 and TRBJ2-3, with D possibly TRBD2 on 7 matching bases. CDR1 is SGHTA, CDR2 FQGNSA, per germline. The CDR3 spans 16 residues. Trimming stripped 4 bases from V and 4 bases from J, with 18 bases between. This chain's CDR3 is CASSSRGGGMADTQYF. The CDR3 nucleotides read TGTGCCAGCAGCTCGAGGGGAGGGGGAATGGCAGATACGCAGTATTTT.